This T cell receptor beta chain was captured in a study of T cells expressing NK-cell markers. CDR3 length: 13 residues. The V gene's germline CDR1 is SQVTM and CDR2 ANQGSEA. TCRdb derives one entry per CDR3 protein from the 5' RACE reads, leaving out DNA. The record lists approximately 550,000 distinct CDR3 sequences, of which the ten most abundant hold 3% to 4.5%. The sample consisted of blood T cells: a sorted CD56 or NKG2C T cell subset, CD4+ or CD8+ T cells, or bulk PBMC T cells (not recorded which). This chain connects TRBV29-1 to TRBJ1-4; the TCRdb D gene call, TRBD1, has no DNA to confirm it. The receptor's source is a man aged 18 to 30 in good health. This CDR3 is CSFSVQGREKLFF.